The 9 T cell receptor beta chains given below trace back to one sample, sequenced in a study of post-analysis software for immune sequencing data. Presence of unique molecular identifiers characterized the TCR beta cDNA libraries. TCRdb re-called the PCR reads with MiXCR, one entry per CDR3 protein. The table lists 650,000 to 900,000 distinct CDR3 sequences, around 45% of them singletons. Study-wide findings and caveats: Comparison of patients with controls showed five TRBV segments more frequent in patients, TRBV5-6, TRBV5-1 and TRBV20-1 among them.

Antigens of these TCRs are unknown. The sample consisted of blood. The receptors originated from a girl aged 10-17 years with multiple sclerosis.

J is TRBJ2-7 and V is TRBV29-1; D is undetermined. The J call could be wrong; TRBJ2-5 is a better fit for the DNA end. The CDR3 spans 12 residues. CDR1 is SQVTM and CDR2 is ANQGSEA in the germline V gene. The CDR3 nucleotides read TGCAGCGTCGATGACGGCGGAGAGACCCAGTACTTC. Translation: CSVDDGGETQYF.

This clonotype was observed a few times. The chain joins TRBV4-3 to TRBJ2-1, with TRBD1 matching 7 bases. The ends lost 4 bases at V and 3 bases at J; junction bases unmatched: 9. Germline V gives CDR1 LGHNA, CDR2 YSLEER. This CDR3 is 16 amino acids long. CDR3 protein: CASSPVWTGNYNEQFF. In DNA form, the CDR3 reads TGCGCCAGCAGCCCAGTATGGACAGGCAACTACAATGAGCAGTTCTTC.

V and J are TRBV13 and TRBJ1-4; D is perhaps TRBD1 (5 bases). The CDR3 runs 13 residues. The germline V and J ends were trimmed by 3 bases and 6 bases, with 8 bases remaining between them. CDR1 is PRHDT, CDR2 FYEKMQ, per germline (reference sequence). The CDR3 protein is CASSLGRDEKLFF. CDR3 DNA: TGTGCCAGCAGCTTGGGACGGGATGAAAAACTGTTTTTT.

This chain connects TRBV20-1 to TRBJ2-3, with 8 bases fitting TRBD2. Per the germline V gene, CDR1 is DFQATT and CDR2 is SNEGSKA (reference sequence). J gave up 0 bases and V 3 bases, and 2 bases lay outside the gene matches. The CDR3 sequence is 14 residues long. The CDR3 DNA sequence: TGCAGTGCTAGGACTAGCGTAAGCACAGATACGCAGTATTTT. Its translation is CSARTSVSTDTQYF.

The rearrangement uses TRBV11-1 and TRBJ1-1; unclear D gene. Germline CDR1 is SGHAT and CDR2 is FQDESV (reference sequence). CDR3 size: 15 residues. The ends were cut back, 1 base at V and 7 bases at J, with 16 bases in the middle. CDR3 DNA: TGTGCCAGCAGCTTAGACCCGACCGGTTCCAGTGAAGCTTTCTTT. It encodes CASSLDPTGSSEAFF.

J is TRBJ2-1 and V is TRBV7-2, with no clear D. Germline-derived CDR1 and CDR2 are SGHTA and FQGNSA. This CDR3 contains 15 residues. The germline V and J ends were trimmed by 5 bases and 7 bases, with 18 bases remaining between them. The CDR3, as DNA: TGTGCCAGCAGCCTCCCTGGAGTTATGAGGAATGAGCAGTTCTTC. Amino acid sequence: CASSLPGVMRNEQFF.

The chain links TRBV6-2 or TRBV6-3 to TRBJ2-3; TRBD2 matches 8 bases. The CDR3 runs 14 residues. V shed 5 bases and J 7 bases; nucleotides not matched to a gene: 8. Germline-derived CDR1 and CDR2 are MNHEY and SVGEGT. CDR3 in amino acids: CASSVGRAGYTQYF. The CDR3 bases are TGTGCCAGCAGTGTCGGGAGGGCCGGGTATACGCAGTATTTT.

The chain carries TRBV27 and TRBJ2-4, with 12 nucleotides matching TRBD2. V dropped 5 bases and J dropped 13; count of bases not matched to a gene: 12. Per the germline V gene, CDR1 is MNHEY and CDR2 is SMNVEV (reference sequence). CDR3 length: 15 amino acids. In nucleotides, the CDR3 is TGTGCCAGCAGTCCGTTGACTAGCGGGAGCGTAAAGCAGTACTTC. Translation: CASSPLTSGSVKQYF.

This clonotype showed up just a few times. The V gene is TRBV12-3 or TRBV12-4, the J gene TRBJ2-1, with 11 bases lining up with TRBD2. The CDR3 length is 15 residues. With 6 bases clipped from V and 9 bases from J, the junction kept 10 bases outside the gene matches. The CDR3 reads CASRQHSGRASEQFF. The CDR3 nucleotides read TGTGCCAGCAGACAACATAGCGGGAGGGCCTCTGAGCAGTTCTTC.